The 4 T cell receptor beta chains given below trace back to one sample, sequenced in a study of shared clonotypes between healthy human individuals. The assay was immunoSEQ multiplex PCR, and TCRdb's table has in-frame clones only and misses some. The sample yields roughly 500,000 clones, 65% to 85% seen once. The specimen sequenced was PBMCs. The receptors were sampled from a woman in her thirties or forties in good health. Some clones in this sample may be carry-over from other donors' samples.

The chain employs TRBV5-5 and TRBJ1-4, with 8 bases identical to TRBD1. Trimming cost V 3 bases and J 4 bases; bases outside gene matches: 5. The CDR3 runs 15 residues. CDR1 SGHKS and CDR2 YYEKEE come from the germline V gene (reference sequence). The CDR3 is CASSWGTGFNEKLFF. The CDR3 DNA is TGTGCCAGCAGCTGGGGGACAGGTTTTAATGAAAAACTGTTTTTT.

Concerning this clone: A read error may be the cause here, since a much bigger clone is one base away. The sample has other DNA sequences that encode this CDR3 too. The chain carries TRBV28 and TRBJ1-6; a possible D gene is TRBD1 (5 bases). Germline CDR1 MDHEN, CDR2 SYDVKM. The V and J ends lost 2 bases and 7 bases respectively, with 12 bases between them. This CDR3 has 15 amino acids. DNA of the CDR3: TGTGCCAGCAGTTTAGGGAGGGGATGGAATTCACCCCTCCACTTT. Its translation: CASSLGRGWNSPLHF.

The table lists this clone with a count of one. The chain combines TRBV4-1 with TRBJ2-1; TRBD2 agrees at 7 bases. J was trimmed by 4 bases and V by 0 bases; bases with no gene match: 3. Germline V gene data show CDR1 as MGHRA and CDR2 as YSYEKL. The CDR3 sequence is 15 residues long. CDR3 residues: CASSQERESYNEQFF. The CDR3 region has the DNA TGCGCCAGCAGCCAAGAGCGGGAGTCGTACAATGAGCAGTTCTTC.

V usage is TRBV5-1 and J usage is TRBJ1-1; 10 bases fit TRBD1. Germline loops: CDR1 SGHRS, CDR2 YFSETQ. With V trimmed by 3 bases and J by 4 bases, 6 bases remained unmatched. The CDR3 extends over 15 amino acids. CDR3 sequence reads: CASSSQTGGITEAFF. As DNA, the CDR3 is TGCGCCAGCAGCTCCCAGACAGGGGGCATCACTGAAGCTTTCTTT.